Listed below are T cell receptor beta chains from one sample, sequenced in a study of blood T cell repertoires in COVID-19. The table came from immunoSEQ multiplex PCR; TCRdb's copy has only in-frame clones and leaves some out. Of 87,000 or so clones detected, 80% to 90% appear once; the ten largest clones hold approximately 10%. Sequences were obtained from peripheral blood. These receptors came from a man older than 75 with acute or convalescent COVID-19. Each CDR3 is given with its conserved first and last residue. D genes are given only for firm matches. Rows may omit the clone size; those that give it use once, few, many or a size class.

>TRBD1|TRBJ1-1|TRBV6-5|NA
TGTGCCAGCAGGGGACAGCCCATAAGTGGGGCTGAAGCTTTCTTT
CASRGQPISGAEAFF
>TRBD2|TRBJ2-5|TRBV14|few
TGTGCCAGCAGCCCGCTAGCGGGAGAGGTAGAGACCCAGTACTTC
CASSPLAGEVETQYF
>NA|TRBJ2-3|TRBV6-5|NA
TGTGCCAGCAGTTACGTCGGGGTGGGGGATACGCAGTATTTT
CASSYVGVGDTQYF
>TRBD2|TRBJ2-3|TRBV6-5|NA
TGTGCCAGCAGCGACGTTGATAGCGGGAGCCAAACGCAGTATTTT
CASSDVDSGSQTQYF
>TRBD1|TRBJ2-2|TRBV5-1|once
TGCGCCAGCAGCCAGGACAGGGACACCGGGGAGCTGTTTTTT
CASSQDRDTGELFF
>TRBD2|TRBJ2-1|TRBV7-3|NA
TGTGCCAGCAGCCTAAGCCCCCCGGCTGGGCTAGCGGGAGAAAATGAGCAGTTCTTC
CASSLSPPAGLAGENEQFF
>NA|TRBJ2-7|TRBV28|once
TGTGCCAGCAGTACCCGGGGGTACGAGCAGTACTTC
CASSTRGYEQYF
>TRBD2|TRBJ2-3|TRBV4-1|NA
TGCGCCAGCACCCTAAAGGGGCGGGAGGGCACAGATACGCAGTATTTT
CASTLKGREGTDTQYF
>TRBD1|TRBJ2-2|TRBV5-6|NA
TGTGCCAGCAGGTACAGGGGGAACACCGGGGAGCTGTTTTTT
CASRYRGNTGELFF
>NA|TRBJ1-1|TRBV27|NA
TGTGCCAGCAGTTCCGCGGAGAGGAAAGCTTTCTTT
CASSSAERKAFF
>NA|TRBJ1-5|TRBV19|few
TGTGCCAGTAGTAAATTAGGGGCCGCGAAATCAGGTAATCAGCCCCAGCATTTT
CASSKLGAAKSGNQPQHF
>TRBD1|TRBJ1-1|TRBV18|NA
TGTGCCAGCTCACAAGGACAGGACAACACTGAAGCTTTCTTT
CASSQGQDNTEAFF
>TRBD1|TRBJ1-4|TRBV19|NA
TGTGCCAGTAGTTTTCGACAGGGGAAAGCGACTAATGAAAAACTGTTTTTT
CASSFRQGKATNEKLFF
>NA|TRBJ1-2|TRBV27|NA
TGTGCCAGCAGGGGAGACACCAACTATGGCTACACCTTC
CASRGDTNYGYTF
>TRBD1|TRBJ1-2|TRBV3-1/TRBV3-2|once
TGTGCCAGCAGCCAACAACAGGGGGGTAGAGGCTACACCTTC
CASSQQQGGRGYTF
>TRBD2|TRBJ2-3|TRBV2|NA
TGTGCCAGCAGTTCGGGAGGACGGGGTAAAGATACGCAGTATTTT
CASSSGGRGKDTQYF
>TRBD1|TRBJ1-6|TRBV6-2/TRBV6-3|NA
TGTGCCAGCAGTCTCGCGGACAGGAGAGGTTCACCCCTCCACTTT
CASSLADRRGSPLHF
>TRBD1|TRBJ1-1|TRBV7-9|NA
TGTGCCAGCAGCCCCTCAGGGGGGACCAACACTGAAGCTTTCTTT
CASSPSGGTNTEAFF
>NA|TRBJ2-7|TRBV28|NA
TGTGCCAGCAGCCGGGGGGGACAGTCCTACGAGCAGTACTTC
CASSRGGQSYEQYF
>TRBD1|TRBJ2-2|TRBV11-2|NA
TGTGCCAGCAGCTGGACCGGGACAGGGAGTGCCGGGGAGCTGTTTTTT
CASSWTGTGSAGELFF
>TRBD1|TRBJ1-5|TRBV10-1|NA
TGCGCCAGCAGTACAACAGGGGGACAGCCCCAGCATTTT
CASSTTGGQPQHF
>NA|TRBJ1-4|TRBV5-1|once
TGCGCCAGCAGCTTGGGTGCGGGAGAAGGTGAAAAACTGTTTTTT
CASSLGAGEGEKLFF
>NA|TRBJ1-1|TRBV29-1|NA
TGCAGCGTGTTACAGGGAAACACTGAAGCTTTCTTT
CSVLQGNTEAFF
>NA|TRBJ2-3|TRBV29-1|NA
TGCAGCGTTTCCGGGGGGCCCGCAGATACGCAGTATTTT
CSVSGGPADTQYF
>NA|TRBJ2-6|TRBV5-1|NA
TGCGCCAGCGCGACAGGACCTGGGGCCAACGTCCTGACTTTC
CASATGPGANVLTF
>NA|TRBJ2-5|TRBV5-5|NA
TGTGCCAGCAGCTTAGTAGGTCAGGGCCAAGAGACCCAGTACTTC
CASSLVGQGQETQYF
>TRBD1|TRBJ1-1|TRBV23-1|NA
TGCGCCAGCAGTCAATCGGGGGACAGGGGCACTGAAGCTTTCTTT
CASSQSGDRGTEAFF
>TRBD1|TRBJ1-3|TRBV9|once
TGTGCCAGCAGCGTAGCCCCTGGGACAGCCTCTGGAAACACCATATATTTT
CASSVAPGTASGNTIYF
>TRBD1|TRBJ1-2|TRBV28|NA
TGTGCCAGCAGACAGGGGGGAAGCTATGGCTACACCTTC
CASRQGGSYGYTF
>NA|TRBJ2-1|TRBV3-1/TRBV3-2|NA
TGTGCCAGCAGCCAGGGCGGGAAAAATGAGCAGTTCTTC
CASSQGGKNEQFF
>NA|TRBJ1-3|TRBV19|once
TGTGCCAGTAGAGTGTCAGGGGCGAGAAACACCATATATTTT
CASRVSGARNTIYF
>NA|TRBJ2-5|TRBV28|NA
TGTGCCAGCAGTGCGACGCCAGGGGAGACCCAGTACTTC
CASSATPGETQYF
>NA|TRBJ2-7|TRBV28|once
TGTGCCAGCAGTTTTCTTGCGGGAATTGGATACGAGCAGTACTTC
CASSFLAGIGYEQYF
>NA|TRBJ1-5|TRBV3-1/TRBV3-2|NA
TGTGCCAGCAGCCAAGATGGGTTACGGGGCGGCGGGGGCAATCAGCCCCAGCATTTT
CASSQDGLRGGGGNQPQHF
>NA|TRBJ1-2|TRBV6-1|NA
TGTGCCAGCAGTGAAAATCCCATCGGGGGCTACACCTTC
CASSENPIGGYTF
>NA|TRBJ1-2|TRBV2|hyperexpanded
TGTGCCAGCAGCCGGGGGGGGCTGGATGGCTACACCTTC
CASSRGGLDGYTF
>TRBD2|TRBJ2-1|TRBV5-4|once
TGTGCCAGCAGCTTCTACCGGGGACTAGATTTTCCAAATGAGCAGTTCTTC
CASSFYRGLDFPNEQFF
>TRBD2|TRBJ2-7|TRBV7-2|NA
TGTGCCAGCAGCTTCTTTAGCGGGGGGGAGCAGTACTTC
CASSFFSGGEQYF
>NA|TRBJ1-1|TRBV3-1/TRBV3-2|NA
TGTGCCAGCAGCCAGGTGGACAGGAACACTGAAGCTTTCTTT
CASSQVDRNTEAFF
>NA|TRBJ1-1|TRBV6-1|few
TGTGCCAGCAGTGAAGGGGGGCACACTGAAGCTTTCTTT
CASSEGGHTEAFF
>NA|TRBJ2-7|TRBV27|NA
TGTGCCAGCAGAGACAGGCGTTCCGACCAGTACTTC
CASRDRRSDQYF
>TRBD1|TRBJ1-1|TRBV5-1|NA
TGCGCCAGCAGCACAGGGGTCGGAACTGAAGCTTTCTTT
CASSTGVGTEAFF
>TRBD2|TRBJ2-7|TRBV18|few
TGTGCCAGCTCCCGGTCAGGGACTAGCGGGGCCAGCTCCTACGAGCAGTACTTC
CASSRSGTSGASSYEQYF
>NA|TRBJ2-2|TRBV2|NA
TGTGCCAGCAGTGAAGGCCGCGGGACGGCCGGGGAGCTGTTTTTT
CASSEGRGTAGELFF
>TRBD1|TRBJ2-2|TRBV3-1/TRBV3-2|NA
TGTGCCAGCAGCCAAAACAGGGGGCTCGGGACCGGGGAGCTGTTTTTT
CASSQNRGLGTGELFF
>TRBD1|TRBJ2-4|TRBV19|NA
TGTGCCAGTAGCCGACAGGACAGGGCGAAAAACATTCAGTACTTC
CASSRQDRAKNIQYF
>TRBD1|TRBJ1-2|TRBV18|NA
TGTGCCAGCTCACCAAGGACAGGGCCTTACGGGGGCTACACCTTC
CASSPRTGPYGGYTF
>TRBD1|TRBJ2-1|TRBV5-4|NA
TGTGCCAGCAGCTTGCAGGGGGCCAATGAGCAGTTCTTC
CASSLQGANEQFF
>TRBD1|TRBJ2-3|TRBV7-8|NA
TGTGCCAGCGACCAGACAGGGCGCACAGATACGCAGTATTTT
CASDQTGRTDTQYF
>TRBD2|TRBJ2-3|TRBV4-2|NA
TGTGCCAGCAGCCTGGGACTAGCGGGAACTATAACAGATACGCAGTATTTT
CASSLGLAGTITDTQYF
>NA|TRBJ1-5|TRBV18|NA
TGTGCCAGCTCACCACTGGGGGGGGCCAGTCAGCCCCAGCATTTT
CASSPLGGASQPQHF
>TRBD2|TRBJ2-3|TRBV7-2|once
TGTGCCAGCAGCTTGGGGGGGACCTCCACAGATACGCAGTATTTT
CASSLGGTSTDTQYF
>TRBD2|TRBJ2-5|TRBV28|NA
TGTGCCAGCAGCCCCCACCCGGGACTAGCTCAAGAGACCCAGTACTTC
CASSPHPGLAQETQYF
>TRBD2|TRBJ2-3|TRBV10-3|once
TGTGCCATCAGTGAGTCGAGACTAGCGGAATCCACAGATACGCAGTATTTT
CAISESRLAESTDTQYF
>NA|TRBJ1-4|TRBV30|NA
TGTGCCTGGAGTCGGGCGGGGGGGTCTAATGAAAAACTGTTTTTT
CAWSRAGGSNEKLFF